The 23 T cell receptor beta chains reported below all come from one sample, sequenced in a study of T cell responses to AZD1222 COVID-19 vaccine. Here immunoSEQ multiplex PCR was the method, and the copy in TCRdb shows in-frame clones only, minus some. This sample has some 150,000 clones, with around 90% found just once. This material consisted of peripheral blood, taken 28 days after the second dose of the MenACWY control vaccine. These receptors were taken from an adult who received the MenACWY meningococcal vaccine as a control.

In its sample, this clone was seen a few times. The CDR3 DNA reads TGTGCCAGCAGCTTCGGACAATTCTACGAGCAGTACTTC. This codes for CASSFGQFYEQYF. This chain links TRBV11-1 with TRBJ2-7, with D perhaps matching TRBD1 (5 bases). This CDR3 spans 13 amino acids. Trimming pared 3 bases from V and 3 bases from J, leaving 9 bases between. Germline CDR1 and CDR2: SGHAT and FQDESV (reference sequence).

The chain links TRBV6-2 or TRBV6-3 to TRBJ1-1; D uncertain. Trimming removed 4 bases from V and 0 bases from J, with 12 bases in between. This CDR3 is built from 15 residues. Germline V CDR1 and CDR2: MNHEY, SVGEGT. The CDR3 reads CASSSHTLMNTEAFF. For the CDR3, the DNA is TGTGCCAGCAGTTCCCATACCCTCATGAACACTGAAGCTTTCTTT.

This chain links TRBV5-1 with TRBJ2-3, with TRBD1 matching over 9 bases. This CDR3 is 15 amino acids long. J lost 4 bases, V lost 4 bases, and 7 bases had no gene match. From germline, CDR1 is SGHRS and CDR2 YFSETQ. In nucleotides, the CDR3 is TGCGCCAGCAGCGTTACCGGGACAGGGCCAGATACGCAGTATTTT. It translates to CASSVTGTGPDTQYF.

This chain uses TRBV4-1 with TRBJ2-7, with D perhaps assigned TRBD1 or TRBD2 (5 bases each). Per germline, CDR1 MGHRA and CDR2 YSYEKL. The CDR3 covers 15 residues. V was pared by 4 bases and J by 5 bases, with 18 bases between. This CDR3 is CASSPGDGDGDEQYF. In DNA, the CDR3 is TGCGCCAGCAGCCCCGGGGACGGGGACGGTGACGAGCAGTACTTC.

The chain combines TRBV29-1 with TRBJ1-1; maybe TRBD1 (5 bases). V gave up 7 bases and J gave up 1 base, with 10 bases separating them. From germline, CDR1 is SQVTM and CDR2 ANQGSEA. This CDR3 region has 12 residues. This chain's CDR3 is CSGGTRNTEAFF. CDR3 coding DNA: TGCAGCGGCGGGACTCGGAACACTGAAGCTTTCTTT. Drawing the rest from reference TRBV29-1 and TRBJ1-1, the complete variable domain is SAVISQKPSRDICQRGTSLTIQCQVDSQVTMMFWYRQQPGQSLTLIATANQGSEATYESGFVIDKFPISRPNLTFSTLTVSNMSPEDSSIYLCSGGTRNTEAFFGQGTRLTVV.

J is TRBJ1-1 and V is TRBV5-5; D not resolved. The CDR3 length is 15 residues. Trimming left V 1 base short and J 1 base short, with 11 bases between. Germline lookup yields CDR1 SGHKS and CDR2 YYEKEE (reference sequence). The CDR3: CASSLLVGTNTEAFF. CDR3 DNA: TGTGCCAGCAGCTTGTTGGTCGGCACGAACACTGAAGCTTTCTTT.

The CDR3, as DNA: TGTGCCAGCAGTTACGAGGGGCGGGATACGCAGTATTTT. Translation gives CASSYEGRDTQYF. This chain connects TRBV6-6 to TRBJ2-3; D is perhaps TRBD1 or TRBD2 (5 bases each). The V end was cut by 2 bases, the J end by 6 bases, with 9 bases between. This CDR3 region has 13 residues. Germline V lookup: CDR1 MNHNY, CDR2 SVGAGI (reference sequence).

The CDR3 reads CASIRGGTNYGYTF. CDR3 sequence (DNA): TGTGCCAGCATTAGAGGGGGGACTAACTATGGCTACACCTTC. The chain recombines TRBV28 with TRBJ1-2; the D gene is possibly TRBD1 (6 bases). CDR1 and CDR2 from the germline V gene are MDHEN and SYDVKM. This CDR3 is 14 amino acids long. V lost 7 bases and J 0 bases, leaving 12 bases between the germline ends.

The rearrangement links TRBV19 to TRBJ1-1; D is unresolved. This CDR3 is 12 amino acids long. Trimming left V 6 bases short and J 7 bases short, with 12 bases between. CDR1 LNHDA and CDR2 SQIVND come from the germline V gene (reference sequence). The CDR3 sequence is CASSVLGREAFF. CDR3 sequence (DNA): TGTGCCAGTAGCGTCCTAGGACGTGAAGCTTTCTTT.

The CDR3 DNA is TGTGCCATCAGTGAGGCGACAGGAAATTCACCCCTCCACTTT. This codes for CAISEATGNSPLHF. The V call is TRBV10-3, the J call TRBJ1-6, with a possible D match to TRBD1 (6 bases). Trimming took 2 bases from V and 7 from J, leaving 9 bases between them. The CDR3 spans 14 residues. The germline V gene encodes CDR1 ENHRY and CDR2 SYGVKD.

This chain connects TRBV3-1 (or the pseudogene TRBV3-2) to TRBJ1-2, with a possible D match to TRBD1 (5 bases). Trimming shortened V by 4 bases and J by 2 bases, and 11 bases separated the two germline ends. There are 14 residues in the CDR3. In germline, CDR1 is LGHDT, CDR2 YNNKEL (reference sequence). CDR3 nucleotides: TGTGCCAGCAGCCGGAACGGGGCCAACTATGGCTACACCTTC. Translating it yields CASSRNGANYGYTF.

This clone was seen only once. V gene TRBV28 combines with J gene TRBJ2-1, with unresolved D. Germline CDR1 reads MDHEN; CDR2 reads SYDVKM. Trimming took 6 bases from V and 5 from J, leaving 17 bases between them. The CDR3 sequence is 15 residues long. In DNA form, the CDR3 reads TGTGCCAGCAGACCTCAAGGCGGTACCCACAATGAGCAGTTCTTC. This encodes CASRPQGGTHNEQFF.

The CDR3 spells CASSPLQDSPLHF. CDR3 DNA sequence: TGTGCCAGCTCACCCTTACAGGATTCACCCCTCCACTTT. The V gene is TRBV18, the J gene TRBJ1-6; TRBD1 is a possible D gene (5 bases). With 3 bases removed from V and 8 bases from J, the gap between germline ends came to 8 bases. Germline CDR1 KGHSH, CDR2 LQKENI. The length of the CDR3 is 13 residues. The whole variable domain, filled in from reference TRBV18 and TRBJ1-6, reads NAGVMQNPRHLVRRRGQEARLRCSPMKGHSHVYWYRQLPEEGLKFMVYLQKENIIDESGMPKERFSAEFPKEGPSILRIQQVVRGDSAAYFCASSPLQDSPLHFGNGTRLTVT.

The CDR3 region is CASRDGPPAYEQYF. As DNA, the CDR3 is TGTGCCAGCAGGGACGGACCGCCAGCCTACGAGCAGTACTTC. J is TRBJ2-7 and V is TRBV6-6; D unclear. The length of the CDR3 is 14 residues. Trimming took 6 bases from V and 2 from J, leaving 14 bases between them. The germline gives CDR1 MNHNY, CDR2 SVGAGI (reference sequence).

The chain links TRBV9 to TRBJ2-2, with 7 bases fitting TRBD2. The V gene's germline CDR1 is SGDLS and CDR2 YYNGEE. The CDR3 is 14 residues long. Trimming cost V 4 bases and J 9 bases; bases outside gene matches: 9. The CDR3 bases are TGTGCCAGCAGCCCACGGGACTACCTTAGGGAGCTGTTTTTT. Protein sequence: CASSPRDYLRELFF.

This CDR3 reads CASSLAPSGLGELFF. The CDR3 DNA reads TGTGCCAGCAGCTTAGCCCCTAGCGGCCTCGGGGAGCTGTTTTTT. The rearrangement joins TRBV7-8 to TRBJ2-2, with 7 positions matching TRBD2. After removal of 0 bases from V and 7 bases from J, the junction contained 5 bases not matched to a gene. CDR1 and CDR2 (germline): SGHVS, FQNEAQ. This CDR3 region has 15 residues.

This chain connects TRBV27 to TRBJ1-2; 8 bases align to TRBD1. The V and J ends lost 4 bases and 6 bases, in that order; junction bases with no gene match: 7. This CDR3 has 14 amino acids. Germline CDR1 reads MNHEY; CDR2 reads SMNVEV (reference sequence). The CDR3 nucleotides read TGTGCCAGCAGTTCGAAGACAGGGGTCGATGGCTACACCTTC. This codes for CASSSKTGVDGYTF.

This clone was seen a few times. This chain connects TRBV5-5 to TRBJ1-2; unclear D gene. Germline assignment: CDR1 SGHKS and CDR2 YYEKEE (reference sequence). CDR3 length: 14 residues. Trimming took 0 bases from V and 3 from J, leaving 9 bases between them. The CDR3 nucleotides read TGTGCCAGCAGCTTGGCCCAGAAGGACTATGGCTACACCTTC. Amino acid sequence: CASSLAQKDYGYTF.

The rearrangement links TRBV4-3 to TRBJ1-2; D is unclear. Trimming pared 2 bases from V and 4 bases from J, leaving 17 bases between. Germline lookup yields CDR1 LGHNA and CDR2 YSLEER. CDR3 length equals 16 residues. The CDR3 region has the DNA TGCGCCAGCAGCCAAATTTCGCGACTGAATTTCTATGGCTACACCTTC. Protein: CASSQISRLNFYGYTF.

The genes are TRBV3-1 (or the pseudogene TRBV3-2) and TRBJ2-7; D is ambiguous. Trimming left V 1 base short and J 3 bases short, with 1 base between. Per germline, CDR1 LGHDT and CDR2 YNNKEL (reference sequence). CDR3 size: 11 residues. CDR3 nucleotide sequence: TGTGCCAGCAGCCAAGTCTACGAGCAGTACTTC. Translation: CASSQVYEQYF.

The V call is TRBV5-5, the J call TRBJ1-5; D might be TRBD1 (5 bases). The CDR3 has 15 amino acids. V lost 0 bases and J lost 5, with 12 bases in between. Germline V CDR1 and CDR2: SGHKS, YYEKEE (reference sequence). The CDR3 loop reads CASSLDGGPYQPQHF. In DNA, the CDR3 is TGTGCCAGCAGCTTGGACGGGGGACCCTATCAGCCCCAGCATTTT. Drawing the rest from reference TRBV5-5 and TRBJ1-5, the complete variable domain is DAGVTQSPTHLIKTRGQQVTLRCSPISGHKSVSWYQQVLGQGPQFIFQYYEKEERGRGNFPDRFSARQFPNYSSELNVNALLLGDSALYLCASSLDGGPYQPQHFGDGTRLSIL.

V is TRBV5-4 and J is TRBJ1-2, with unresolved D. The V end lost 0 bases, the J end lost 3 bases, and 15 bases lay between the germline ends. In germline, CDR1 is SGHNT, CDR2 YYREEE (reference sequence). This CDR3 contains 16 residues. The CDR3 loop is CASSLGRVKFDYGYTF. The CDR3 coding sequence is TGTGCCAGCAGCTTGGGGAGGGTAAAGTTTGACTATGGCTACACCTTC.

This clone was counted once. The chain links TRBV21-1 to TRBJ1-4; no check of the table's D call, TRBD1, against the DNA was made. TRBV21-1 is described as a pseudogene. This CDR3 contains 14 residues. The CDR3 region is CASSKGDSKGKLFF. Here the CDR3 DNA reads TGTGCCAGCAGCAAGGGGGACAGTAAGGGGAAACTGTTTTTT.